This T cell receptor (beta chain) was captured by sequencing in a study of CD8+ T cells in alopecia areata. The treatment: oral pan-JAK inhibitor, 5-10 mg twice daily. Isolated RNA was reverse transcribed into cDNA used as the sequencing template. Assay used: immunoSEQ multiplex PCR; TCRdb lists only in-frame clones, some missing. The sample comprises 150,000 to 200,000 clones, roughly 61% of which are singletons, and about 12% rests with the top ten. V lost 4 bases to trimming and J lost 3 bases, with 13 bases between them. CDR1 SGHRS and CDR2 YFSETQ come from the germline V gene. The CDR3 is made up of 14 amino acids. Study-level findings and limits: For patients receiving tofacitinib, scalp clonality and expanded CD8+ clones among the top 100 significantly decreased.

This clone was seen a few times. Its specificity is not known. This rearrangement joins TRBV5-1 to TRBJ2-5; weak D call: TRBD2 (7 bases). The clonotype was recovered from a human donor with alopecia areata. The starting material was CD8+ T cells sorted from blood, obtained at week 24, from a patient treated with tofacitinib. The CDR3 is CASSARGAEETQYF. DNA of the CDR3: TGCGCCAGCAGCGCTCGGGGGGCGGAAGAGACCCAGTACTTC.